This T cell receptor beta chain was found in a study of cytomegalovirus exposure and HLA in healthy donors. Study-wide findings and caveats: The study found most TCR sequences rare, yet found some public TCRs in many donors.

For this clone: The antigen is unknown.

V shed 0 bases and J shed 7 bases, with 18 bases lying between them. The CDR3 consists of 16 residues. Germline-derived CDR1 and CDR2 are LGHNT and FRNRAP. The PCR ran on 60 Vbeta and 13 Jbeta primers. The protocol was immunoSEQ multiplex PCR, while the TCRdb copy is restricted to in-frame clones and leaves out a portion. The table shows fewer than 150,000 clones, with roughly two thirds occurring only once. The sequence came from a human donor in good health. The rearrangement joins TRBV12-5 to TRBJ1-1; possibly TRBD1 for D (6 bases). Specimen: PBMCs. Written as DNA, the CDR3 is TGTGCTAGTGGTTTGGTACTAGGTGGGCAGGGGTGTGAAGCTTTCTTT. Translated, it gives CASGLVLGGQGCEAFF.